Shown below are 29 T cell receptor beta chains from a single sample sequenced in a study of memory CD4+ T cells and cytomegalovirus serostatus. Here immunoSEQ multiplex PCR was the method, and the copy in TCRdb shows in-frame clones only, minus some. The table includes approximately 49,000 clones, roughly 80% detected once. Single viable CD3+CD4+CD8-CD45RO+ cells were sorted as the memory CD4+ T cells. The sample comprised memory CD4+ T cells from blood. All receptors derive from an adult in good health and CMV-seronegative.

This chain links TRBV5-1 with TRBJ2-5; 8 bases agree with TRBD1. V shed 10 bases and J 0 bases; nucleotides not matched to a gene: 8. Germline lookup yields CDR1 SGHRS and CDR2 YFSETQ. The CDR3 consists of 14 residues. The CDR3 coding sequence is TGCGCCTGCGGACAGGGAGAGTACCAAGAGACCCAGTACTTC. Its protein is CACGQGEYQETQYF.

The chain couples TRBV7-2 to TRBJ1-1; a weak D match, TRBD1 (6 bases). Looked up from germline, CDR1 is SGHTA and CDR2 is FQGNSA. V lost 5 bases and J 0 bases, leaving 19 bases between the germline ends. The CDR3 contains 17 residues. CDR3 DNA sequence: TGTGCCAGCAGCACCCCTGTCCGGGGGCTAATGAACACTGAAGCTTTCTTT. This translates into CASSTPVRGLMNTEAFF.

V usage is TRBV5-4 and J usage is TRBJ2-2; perhaps TRBD2 as D (7 bases). Trimming shortened V by 5 bases and J by 0 bases, and 14 bases separated the two germline ends. This CDR3 contains 16 residues. CDR1 SGHNT and CDR2 YYREEE come from the germline V gene (reference sequence). Here the CDR3 DNA reads TGTGCCAGCAGTTACGGGGGGCCAGCGAACACCGGGGAGCTGTTTTTT. It encodes CASSYGGPANTGELFF.

CDR3 bases: TGTGCTAGTGGTTTGGCCGGTCGAGGGTCCCCCACCAATGAGCAGTTCTTC. Translated, it gives CASGLAGRGSPTNEQFF. The chain couples TRBV12-5 to TRBJ2-1; D is perhaps TRBD2 (5 bases). V lost 1 base and J 6 bases, leaving 19 bases between the germline ends. CDR3 length: 17 amino acids. Germline lookup yields CDR1 LGHNT and CDR2 FRNRAP. Looking up the rest from reference TRBV12-5 and TRBJ2-1 gives the full variable domain: DARVTQTPRHKVTEMGQEVTMRCQPILGHNTVFWYRQTMMQGLELLAYFRNRAPLDDSGMPKDRFSAEMPDATLATLKIQPSEPRDSAVYFCASGLAGRGSPTNEQFFGPGTRLTVL.

The table lists this clone with a few counts. The gene calls are TRBV11-3 and TRBJ2-5; perhaps TRBD2 as D (6 bases). V dropped 8 bases and J dropped 2 bases, with 12 bases sitting between them. Germline V CDR1 and CDR2: SGHNT, YENEEA. The CDR3 contains 13 residues. The CDR3, as DNA: TGTGCCAGCGGGCGGGGACGGCAAGAGACCCAGTACTTC. This translates into CASGRGRQETQYF.

The chain couples TRBV7-8 to TRBJ2-5, with D possibly being TRBD1 or TRBD2 (5 bases each). Trimming pared 1 base from V and 4 bases from J, leaving 7 bases between. Germline CDR1 and CDR2: SGHVS and FQNEAQ. CDR3 length: 13 residues. CDR3 sequence (DNA): TGTGCCAGCAGCTTAGTTGGGGGAGAGACCCAGTACTTC. This translates into CASSLVGGETQYF.

This clone was counted only a few times. The rearrangement uses TRBV27 and TRBJ2-3; TRBD1 matches 8 bases. The germline CDR1 and CDR2 sequences are MNHEY and SMNVEV (reference sequence). V was clipped by 7 bases and J by 5 bases; unmatched bases: 11. This CDR3 is 15 amino acids long. The CDR3 DNA reads TGTGCCAGCACCCGATGGACAGGGCTACAAGATACGCAGTATTTT. Encoded protein: CASTRWTGLQDTQYF.

V and J are TRBV7-2 and TRBJ2-3; 7 nucleotides align to TRBD1. Germline V lookup: CDR1 SGHTA, CDR2 FQGNSA. V was pared by 5 bases and J by 1 base, with 12 bases of the junction left unmatched. This CDR3 is built from 17 residues. The DNA of the CDR3 is TGTGCCAGCAGCCAAGGGGGTAGAGGGGGCGGCACAGATACGCAGTATTTT. Protein product: CASSQGGRGGGTDTQYF.

This chain uses TRBV15 with TRBJ1-1, with D unresolved. The CDR3 has 15 amino acids. Deletions cut 1 base from V and 0 bases from J, with 9 bases between. CDR1 is LNHNV, CDR2 YYDKDF, per germline (reference sequence). Here the CDR3 reads CATSRGRILNTEAFF. DNA of the CDR3: TGTGCCACCAGCAGAGGACGGATTTTGAACACTGAAGCTTTCTTT.

The V gene is TRBV27, the J gene TRBJ2-7, with D perhaps TRBD1 or TRBD2 (7 bases each). CDR3 size: 15 residues. The V and J ends lost 9 bases and 3 bases respectively, with 21 bases between them. CDR1 is MNHEY and CDR2 is SMNVEV in the germline V gene (reference sequence). The CDR3: CASSGGRGGFYEQYF. The CDR3 DNA sequence: TGTGCCAGTTCCGGGGGCAGGGGGGGTTTCTACGAGCAGTACTTC.

This clone was seen more than once but under ten times. V gene TRBV18 combines with J gene TRBJ1-4, with 8 nucleotides matching TRBD1. This CDR3 is built from 14 residues. CDR1 KGHSH and CDR2 LQKENI come from the germline V gene. The V segment lost 2 bases and the J segment 6 bases; nucleotides outside the gene matches: 2. Here the CDR3 reads CASSPGQGDEKLFF. CDR3 coding DNA: TGTGCCAGCTCACCAGGACAGGGAGATGAAAAACTGTTTTTT.

The genes are TRBV6-1 and TRBJ1-5; no reliable D call. Germline V gives CDR1 MNHNS, CDR2 SASEGT. V was clipped by 4 bases and J by 9 bases, with 16 bases between them. This CDR3 has 14 residues. The CDR3 sequence is CASSVSAVSGPQHF. The CDR3 DNA reads as TGTGCCAGCAGTGTATCGGCGGTATCAGGGCCCCAGCATTTT.

CDR3 sequence: CASSPKGHTGNEQFF. Written as DNA, the CDR3 is TGCGCCAGCAGCCCAAAGGGGCATACTGGCAATGAGCAGTTCTTC. V and J are TRBV5-1 and TRBJ2-1; a possible D gene is TRBD1 (5 bases). The germline V gene encodes CDR1 SGHRS and CDR2 YFSETQ. The CDR3 contains 15 residues. Trimming shortened V by 4 bases and J by 6 bases, and 17 bases separated the two germline ends.

The V gene is TRBV25-1, the J gene TRBJ2-2, with D perhaps TRBD1 (5 bases). This CDR3 spans 15 amino acids. CDR1 is MGHDK and CDR2 is SYGVNS in the germline V gene. Between the trimmed V and J ends, which lost 4 bases and 4 bases, there was a span of 13 bases. The CDR3 reads CASSAPGSGTGELFF. The DNA of the CDR3 is TGTGCCAGCAGTGCCCCAGGGTCAGGCACCGGGGAGCTGTTTTTT.

This clone turned up a few times. The chain joins TRBV14 to TRBJ1-2; possibly TRBD1 for D (6 bases). Trimming cost V 2 bases and J 4 bases, with 14 bases left between them. The CDR3 runs to 15 residues. CDR1 and CDR2 from the germline V gene are SGHDN and FVKESK. In nucleotides, the CDR3 is TGTGCCAGCAGCCAATCGGCGACAGGCCTCTATGGCTACACCTTC. Amino acids: CASSQSATGLYGYTF.

This rearrangement joins TRBV29-1 to TRBJ2-3, with a tentative D call TRBD2 (6 bases). Germline V gene lookup returns CDR1 SQVTM and CDR2 ANQGSEA. The V and J ends lost 7 bases and 1 base respectively, with 15 bases between them. The CDR3 runs 14 residues. The CDR3 here is CSASGGYGTDTQYF. CDR3 in DNA: TGCAGCGCCTCAGGAGGGTATGGCACAGATACGCAGTATTTT.

V usage is TRBV4-1 and J usage is TRBJ1-2; D possibly corresponds to TRBD1 (5 bases). Germline values: CDR1 MGHRA, CDR2 YSYEKL. The CDR3 runs to 16 residues. V was trimmed by 0 bases and J by 3 bases, leaving 14 bases between them. The CDR3 loop reads CASSQDISGNDYGYTF. The CDR3 nucleotides are TGCGCCAGCAGCCAAGATATCTCAGGGAACGACTATGGCTACACCTTC.

Of note for this clone: One junction end disagrees with the germline gene, perhaps due to a read error. The gene calls are TRBV4-1 and TRBJ2-1; TRBD2 matches 10 bases. Germline assignment: CDR1 MGHRA and CDR2 YSYEKL. CDR3 length: 15 amino acids. The CDR3 region has the DNA TGCGCCAGCAGTCAAGGGGGACTAGCGAGAAATGAGCAGTTCTTC. This translates into CASSQGGLARNEQFF.

The chain employs TRBV30 and TRBJ2-1; no clear D gene. The CDR3 has 13 amino acids. The V and J ends lost 3 bases and 5 bases respectively, with 11 bases between them. Per the germline V gene, CDR1 is GTSNPN and CDR2 is SVGIG (reference sequence). The CDR3 sequence: CAWSRNLDNEQFF. The CDR3 DNA reads as TGTGCCTGGAGCCGGAACCTTGACAATGAGCAGTTCTTC. Combining the CDR3 with reference TRBV30 and TRBJ2-1 gives the whole variable domain SQTIHQWPATLVQPVGSPLSLECTVEGTSNPNLYWYRQAAGRGLQLLFYSVGIGQISSEVPQNLSASRPQDRQFILSSKKLLLSDSGFYLCAWSRNLDNEQFFGPGTRLTVL.

J is TRBJ2-5 and V is TRBV7-2; 12 positions agree with TRBD2. The CDR3 has 16 residues. Looked up from germline, CDR1 is SGHTA and CDR2 is FQGNSA. V was pared by 0 bases and J by 7 bases, with 6 bases of the junction left unmatched. For the CDR3, the DNA is TGTGCCAGCAGCTTAGCGACTAGCGGGGGCACTGGGACCCAGTACTTC. This translates into CASSLATSGGTGTQYF.

The genes are TRBV10-3 and TRBJ1-1; no definite D call. With 10 bases removed from V and 6 bases from J, the gap between germline ends came to 12 bases. The germline gives CDR1 ENHRY, CDR2 SYGVKD. The CDR3 is 11 residues long. DNA of the CDR3: TGTGCCACCCAGGAGACGTCTGAAGCTTTCTTT. Translated: CATQETSEAFF.

The chain has TRBV6-5 and TRBJ2-1; D may match TRBD1 or TRBD2 (7 bases each). Germline CDR1 and CDR2: MNHEY and SVGAGI. The CDR3 loop spans 13 amino acids. V lost 7 bases to trimming and J lost 9 bases, with 16 bases between them. This CDR3 reads CASIPQGGGEQFF. The CDR3 DNA is TGTGCCAGCATTCCTCAGGGGGGGGGTGAGCAGTTCTTC.

Details on this clone: The germline gene is not matched at one end of the junction; a read error may be the cause. The V call is TRBV6-1, the J call TRBJ2-7; TRBD1 agrees at 9 bases. Germline CDR1 and CDR2: MNHNS and SASEGT. The CDR3 totals 13 residues. In DNA, the CDR3 is TGTGCCAGCAGTGAAGCGTACCGGGACAGGGAACACTTC. It specifies CASSEAYRDREHF.

By sample share, this clone is medium-sized. The rearrangement uses TRBV27 and TRBJ1-6; 7 bases map to TRBD1. V lost 6 bases to trimming and J lost 4 bases; unmatched junction nucleotides: 6. CDR1 is MNHEY and CDR2 is SMNVEV in the germline V gene (reference sequence). This CDR3 region has 15 residues. CDR3 coding DNA: TGTGCCAGCAGCCCAGGGGGAGGATATAATTCACCCCTCCACTTT. Translating it yields CASSPGGGYNSPLHF.

The J gene is TRBJ1-1, the V gene TRBV4-1; the D gene is possibly TRBD1 (6 bases). CDR3 length: 18 amino acids. The ends were cut back, 1 base at V and 2 bases at J, with 20 bases in the middle. Germline CDR1 is MGHRA and CDR2 is YSYEKL. The CDR3 loop reads CASSQAIKGGDPNTEAFF. For the CDR3, the DNA is TGCGCCAGCAGCCAAGCCATCAAAGGGGGGGACCCTAACACTGAAGCTTTCTTT.

The V gene is TRBV5-6, the J gene TRBJ1-1; 10 bases map to TRBD1. This CDR3 has 14 amino acids. After removal of 4 bases from V and 5 bases from J, the junction contained 5 bases not matched to a gene. CDR1 is SGHDT and CDR2 is YYEEEE in the germline V gene. The CDR3 sequence is CASSMGQGRTEAFF. As DNA, the CDR3 is TGTGCCAGCAGCATGGGACAGGGGAGGACTGAAGCTTTCTTT.

This clone was counted between two and nine times. The J gene is TRBJ1-3, the V gene TRBV7-2, with D perhaps matching TRBD1 (6 bases). Germline CDR1 is SGHTA and CDR2 is FQGNSA. Deletions cut 5 bases from V and 0 bases from J, with 14 bases between. The CDR3 sequence is 16 residues long. The CDR3, as DNA: TGTGCCAGCAGCCAAGTGACAGGATTCTCTGGAAACACCATATATTTT. Its protein is CASSQVTGFSGNTIYF.

The chain couples TRBV7-9 to TRBJ2-7; possibly TRBD1 or TRBD2 for D (5 bases each). Per germline, CDR1 SEHNR and CDR2 FQNEAQ (reference sequence). The CDR3 has 13 residues. V was clipped by 3 bases and J by 6 bases, with 12 bases between them. CDR3 residues: CASSLGPRGEQYF. DNA for the CDR3: TGTGCCAGCAGCTTGGGACCCAGAGGCGAGCAGTACTTC.

The CDR3 loop is CSVESGDGYTF. The CDR3 nucleotides read TGCAGCGTTGAATCAGGGGATGGCTACACCTTC. This chain links TRBV29-1 with TRBJ1-2, with D maybe TRBD1 (6 bases). From germline, CDR1 is SQVTM and CDR2 ANQGSEA. The CDR3 extends over 11 amino acids. V lost 2 bases to trimming and J lost 6 bases, with 7 bases between them.